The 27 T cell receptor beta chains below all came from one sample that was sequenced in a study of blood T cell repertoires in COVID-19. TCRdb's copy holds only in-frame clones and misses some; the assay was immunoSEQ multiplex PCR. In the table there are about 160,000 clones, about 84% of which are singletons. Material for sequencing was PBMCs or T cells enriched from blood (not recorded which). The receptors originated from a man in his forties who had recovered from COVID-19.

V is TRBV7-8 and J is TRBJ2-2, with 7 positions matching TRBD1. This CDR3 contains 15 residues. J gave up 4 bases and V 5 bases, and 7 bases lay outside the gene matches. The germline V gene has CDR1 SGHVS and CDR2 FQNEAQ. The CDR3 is CASSPRQGFTGELFF. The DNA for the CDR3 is TGTGCCAGCAGCCCAAGACAGGGATTCACCGGGGAGCTGTTTTTT.

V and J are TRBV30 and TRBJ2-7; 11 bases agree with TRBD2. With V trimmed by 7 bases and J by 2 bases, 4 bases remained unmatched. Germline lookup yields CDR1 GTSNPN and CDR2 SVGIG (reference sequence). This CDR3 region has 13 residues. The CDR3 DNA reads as TGTGCCTCAGATAGCGGGGGGGCCTACGAGCAGTACTTC. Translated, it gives CASDSGGAYEQYF.

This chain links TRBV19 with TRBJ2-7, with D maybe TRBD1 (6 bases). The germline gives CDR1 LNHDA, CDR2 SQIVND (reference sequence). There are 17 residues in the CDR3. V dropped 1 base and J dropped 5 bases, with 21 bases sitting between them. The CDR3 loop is CASSIARQAPGNHEQYV. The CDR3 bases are TGTGCCAGTAGTATAGCCCGACAGGCCCCAGGGAACCACGAGCAGTACGTC.

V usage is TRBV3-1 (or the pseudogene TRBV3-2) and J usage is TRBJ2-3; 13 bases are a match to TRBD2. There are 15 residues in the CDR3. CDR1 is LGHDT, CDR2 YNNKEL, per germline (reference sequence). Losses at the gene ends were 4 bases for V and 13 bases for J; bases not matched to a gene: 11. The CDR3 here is CASSLRTSGGHWEYF. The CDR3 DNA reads TGTGCCAGCAGCCTCCGGACTAGCGGGGGCCATTGGGAGTATTTT.

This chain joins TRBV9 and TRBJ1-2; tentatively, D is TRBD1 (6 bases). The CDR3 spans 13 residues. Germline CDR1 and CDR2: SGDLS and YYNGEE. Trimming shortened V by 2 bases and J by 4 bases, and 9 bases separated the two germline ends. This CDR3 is CASSVTGLYGYTF. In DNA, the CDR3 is TGTGCCAGCAGCGTGACAGGCCTCTATGGCTACACCTTC.

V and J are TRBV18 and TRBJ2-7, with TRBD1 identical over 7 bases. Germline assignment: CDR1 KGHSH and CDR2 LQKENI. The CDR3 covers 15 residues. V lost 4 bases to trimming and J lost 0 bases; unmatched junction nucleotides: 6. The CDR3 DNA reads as TGTGCCAGCTCACAAGGGACAGCCAGCTCCTACGAGCAGTACGTC. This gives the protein CASSQGTASSYEQYV.

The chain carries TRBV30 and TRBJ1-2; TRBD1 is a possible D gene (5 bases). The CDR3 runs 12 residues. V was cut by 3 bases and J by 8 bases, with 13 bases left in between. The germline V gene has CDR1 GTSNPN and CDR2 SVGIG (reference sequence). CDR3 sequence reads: CAWSGGSDGYTF. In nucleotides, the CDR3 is TGTGCCTGGAGCGGGGGGTCCGACGGCTACACCTTC. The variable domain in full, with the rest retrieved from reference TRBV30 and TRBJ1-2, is SQTIHQWPATLVQPVGSPLSLECTVEGTSNPNLYWYRQAAGRGLQLLFYSVGIGQISSEVPQNLSASRPQDRQFILSSKKLLLSDSGFYLCAWSGGSDGYTFGSGTRLTVV.

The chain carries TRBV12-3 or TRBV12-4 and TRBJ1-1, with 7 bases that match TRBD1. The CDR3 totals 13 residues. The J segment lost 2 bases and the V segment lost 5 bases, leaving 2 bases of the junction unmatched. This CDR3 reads CASSRQGNTEAFF. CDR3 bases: TGTGCCAGCAGTCGACAGGGTAACACTGAAGCTTTCTTT.

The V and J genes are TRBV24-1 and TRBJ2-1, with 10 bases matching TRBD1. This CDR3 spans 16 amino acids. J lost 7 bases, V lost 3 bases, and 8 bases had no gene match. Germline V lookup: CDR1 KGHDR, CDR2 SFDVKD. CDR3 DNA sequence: TGTGCCACCAGTGATCCCGGGACAGGGGTTAGGAATGAGCAGTTCTTC. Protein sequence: CATSDPGTGVRNEQFF.

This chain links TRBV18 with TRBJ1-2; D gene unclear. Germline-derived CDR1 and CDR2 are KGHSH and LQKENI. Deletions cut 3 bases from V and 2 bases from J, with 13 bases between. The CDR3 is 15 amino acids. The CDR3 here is CASSPNIGSNYGYTF. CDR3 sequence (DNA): TGTGCCAGCTCACCGAACATCGGGTCAAACTATGGCTACACCTTC.

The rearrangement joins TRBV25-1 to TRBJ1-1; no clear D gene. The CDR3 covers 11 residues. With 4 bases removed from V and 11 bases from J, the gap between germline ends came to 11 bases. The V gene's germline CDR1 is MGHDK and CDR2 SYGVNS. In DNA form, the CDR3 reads TGTGCCAGCAGTGGGGCGGGCCGGGCTTTCTTT. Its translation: CASSGAGRAFF.

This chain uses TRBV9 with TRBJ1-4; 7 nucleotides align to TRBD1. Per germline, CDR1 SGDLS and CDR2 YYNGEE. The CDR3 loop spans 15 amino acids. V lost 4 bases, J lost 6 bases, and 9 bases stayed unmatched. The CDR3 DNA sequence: TGTGCCAGCAGCCCCGTCGACAGGGTTTATGAAAAACTGTTTTTT. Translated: CASSPVDRVYEKLFF.

CDR3 amino acids: CAWSRRDRNTEAFF. CDR3 sequence (DNA): TGTGCCTGGAGCCGGCGGGACAGGAACACTGAAGCTTTCTTT. The J gene is TRBJ1-1, the V gene TRBV30, with 7 bases matching TRBD1. Trimming removed 3 bases from V and 1 base from J; junction bases left unmatched: 5. The CDR3 sequence is 14 residues long. Germline V gene lookup returns CDR1 GTSNPN and CDR2 SVGIG (reference sequence).

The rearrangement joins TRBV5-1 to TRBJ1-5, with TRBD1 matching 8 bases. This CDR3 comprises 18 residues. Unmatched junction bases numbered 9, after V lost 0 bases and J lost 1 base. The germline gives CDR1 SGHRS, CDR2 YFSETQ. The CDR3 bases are TGCGCCAGCAGCTTGGTCCTAGTGACAGGGGAGAGCAATCAGCCCCAGCATTTT. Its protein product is CASSLVLVTGESNQPQHF.

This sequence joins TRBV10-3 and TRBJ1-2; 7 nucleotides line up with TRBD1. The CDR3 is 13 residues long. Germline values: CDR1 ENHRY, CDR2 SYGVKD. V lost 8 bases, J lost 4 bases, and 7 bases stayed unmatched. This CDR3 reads CAIRLTGTYGYTF. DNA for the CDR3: TGTGCCATCCGGTTGACAGGGACCTATGGCTACACCTTC.

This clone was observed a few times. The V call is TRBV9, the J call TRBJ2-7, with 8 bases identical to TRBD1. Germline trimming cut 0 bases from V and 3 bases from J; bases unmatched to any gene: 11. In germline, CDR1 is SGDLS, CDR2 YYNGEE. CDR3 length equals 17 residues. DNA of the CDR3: TGTGCCAGCAGCGTAGCGTCGGACAGGGTTAAAATCTACGAGCAGTACGTC. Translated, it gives CASSVASDRVKIYEQYV.

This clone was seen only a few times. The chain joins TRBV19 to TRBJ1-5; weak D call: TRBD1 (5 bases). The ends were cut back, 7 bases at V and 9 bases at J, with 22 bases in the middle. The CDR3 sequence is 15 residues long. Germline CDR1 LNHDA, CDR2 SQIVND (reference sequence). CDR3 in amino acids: CASTQTGGILGPQHF. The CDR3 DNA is TGTGCCAGTACCCAAACTGGGGGGATTTTAGGGCCCCAGCATTTT.

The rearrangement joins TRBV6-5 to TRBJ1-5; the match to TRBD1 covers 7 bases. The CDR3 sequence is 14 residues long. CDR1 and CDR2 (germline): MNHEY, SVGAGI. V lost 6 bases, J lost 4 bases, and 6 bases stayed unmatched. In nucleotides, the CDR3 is TGTGCCAGCAGCAGGGGACAGCCAAATCAGCCCCAGCATTTT. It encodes CASSRGQPNQPQHF.

As DNA, the CDR3 is TGTGCCAGCAGCGCCCAAGCCGGGGGGCACACTGAAGCTTTCTTT. Protein sequence: CASSAQAGGHTEAFF. This rearrangement joins TRBV6-4 to TRBJ1-1, with a possible D match to TRBD1 (6 bases). The CDR3 spans 15 residues. V lost 6 bases, J lost 3 bases, and 17 bases lay in between. CDR1 and CDR2 from the germline V gene are MRHNA and SNTAGT.

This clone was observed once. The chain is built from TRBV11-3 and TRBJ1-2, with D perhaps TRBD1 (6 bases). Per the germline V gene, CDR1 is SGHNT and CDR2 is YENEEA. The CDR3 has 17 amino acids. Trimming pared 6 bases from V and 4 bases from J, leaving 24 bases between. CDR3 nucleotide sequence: TGTGCCAGCAGTACTCGAGGCTGCACAGGGAATGGCTATGGCTACACCTTC. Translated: CASSTRGCTGNGYGYTF.

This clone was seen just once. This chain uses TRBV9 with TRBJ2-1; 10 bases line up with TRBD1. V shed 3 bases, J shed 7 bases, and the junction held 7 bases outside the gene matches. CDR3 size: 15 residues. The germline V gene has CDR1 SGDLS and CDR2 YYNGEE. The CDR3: CASSAWDRGLNEQFF. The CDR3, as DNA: TGTGCCAGCAGCGCCTGGGACAGGGGTTTAAATGAGCAGTTCTTC.

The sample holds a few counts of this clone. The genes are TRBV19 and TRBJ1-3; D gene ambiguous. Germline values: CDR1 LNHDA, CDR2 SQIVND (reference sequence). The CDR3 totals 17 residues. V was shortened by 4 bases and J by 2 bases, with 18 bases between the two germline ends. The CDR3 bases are TGTGCCAGTAGTACGTACGGTATTGGTATCGCTGGAAACACCATATATTTT. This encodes CASSTYGIGIAGNTIYF.

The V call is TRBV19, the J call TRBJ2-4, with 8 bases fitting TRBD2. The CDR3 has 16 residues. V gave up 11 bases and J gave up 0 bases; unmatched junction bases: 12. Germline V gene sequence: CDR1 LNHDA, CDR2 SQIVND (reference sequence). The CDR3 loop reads CASRVAGSLAKNIQYF. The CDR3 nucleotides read TGTGCCTCGCGGGTAGCGGGGAGCCTAGCCAAAAACATTCAGTACTTC.

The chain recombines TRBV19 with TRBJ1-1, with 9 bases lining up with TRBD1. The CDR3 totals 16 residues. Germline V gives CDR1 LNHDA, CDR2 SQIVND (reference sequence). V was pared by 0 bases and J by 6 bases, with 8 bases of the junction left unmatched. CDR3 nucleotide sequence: TGTGCCAGTAGTATAGATCCTGACAGGGGGGGGTCTGAAGCTTTCTTT. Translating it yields CASSIDPDRGGSEAFF.

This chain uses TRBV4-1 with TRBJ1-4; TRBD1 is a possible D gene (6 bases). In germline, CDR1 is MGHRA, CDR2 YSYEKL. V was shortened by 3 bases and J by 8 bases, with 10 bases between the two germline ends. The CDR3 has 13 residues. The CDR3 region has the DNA TGCGCCAGCAGCCAGAGGGACACCGAAAAACTGTTTTTT. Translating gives CASSQRDTEKLFF.

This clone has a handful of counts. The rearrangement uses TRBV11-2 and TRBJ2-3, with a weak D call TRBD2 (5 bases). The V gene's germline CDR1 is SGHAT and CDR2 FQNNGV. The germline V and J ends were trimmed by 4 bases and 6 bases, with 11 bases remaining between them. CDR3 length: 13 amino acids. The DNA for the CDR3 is TGTGCCAGCAGCTCAAACCGGGGTGATACGCAGTATTTT. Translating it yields CASSSNRGDTQYF. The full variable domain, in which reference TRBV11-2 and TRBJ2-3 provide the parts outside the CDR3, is EAGVAQSPRYKIIEKRQSVAFWCNPISGHATLYWYQQILGQGPKLLIQFQNNGVVDDSQLPKDRFSAERLKGVDSTLKIQPAKLEDSAVYLCASSSNRGDTQYFGPGTRLTVL.

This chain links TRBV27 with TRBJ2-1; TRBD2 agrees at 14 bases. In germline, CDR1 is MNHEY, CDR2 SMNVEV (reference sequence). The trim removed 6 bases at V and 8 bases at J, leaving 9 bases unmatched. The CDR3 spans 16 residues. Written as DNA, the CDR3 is TGTGCCAGCAGGCGTAGACTAGCGGGGGGGCGGGATGAGCAGTTCTTC. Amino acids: CASRRRLAGGRDEQFF.